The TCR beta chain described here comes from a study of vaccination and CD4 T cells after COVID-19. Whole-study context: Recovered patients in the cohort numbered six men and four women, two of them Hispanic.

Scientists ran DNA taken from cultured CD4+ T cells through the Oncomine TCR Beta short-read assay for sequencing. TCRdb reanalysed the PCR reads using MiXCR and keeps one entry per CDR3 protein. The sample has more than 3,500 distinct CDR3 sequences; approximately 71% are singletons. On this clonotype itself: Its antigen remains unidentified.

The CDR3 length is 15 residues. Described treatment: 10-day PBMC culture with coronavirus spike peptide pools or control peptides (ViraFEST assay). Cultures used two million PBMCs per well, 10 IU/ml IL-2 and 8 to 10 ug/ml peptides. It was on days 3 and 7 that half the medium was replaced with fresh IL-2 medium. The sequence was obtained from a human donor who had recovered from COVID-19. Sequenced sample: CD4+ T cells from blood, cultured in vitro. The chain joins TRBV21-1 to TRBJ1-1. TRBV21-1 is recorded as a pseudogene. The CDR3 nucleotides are TGTGCCAGCAGCCGACCTTCACGGTTTTGCACTGAAGCTTTCTTT. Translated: CASSRPSRFCTEAFF.